The 14 T cell receptor beta chains below all came from one sample that was sequenced in a study of T cells expressing NK-cell markers (dated by TCRdb to 2019 to 2021). The library was obtained by 5' RACE. Instrument used: Illumina HiSeq 2000. TCRdb reprocessed the reads and assigns one entry to each CDR3 protein sequence, leaving out DNA. The sample's clone listing holds roughly 180,000 distinct CDR3 sequences. The ten most abundant clones make up around 20% of the sample. The sample comprised blood T cells: a sorted CD56 or NKG2C T cell subset, CD4+ or CD8+ T cells, or bulk PBMC T cells (not recorded which). All receptors derive from a woman aged 18 to 75 in good health.

The chain uses TRBV3-1 and TRBJ1-2; TCRdb gives TRBD1 as the D gene, but with no DNA this cannot be confirmed. CDR1 is LGHDT and CDR2 is YNNKEL in the germline V gene (reference sequence). The CDR3 totals 14 residues. This chain's CDR3 is CASSHKGAANGYTF.

The chain carries TRBV29-1 and TRBJ2-5; as DNA is missing, the TRBD2 call by TCRdb cannot be tested. CDR1 and CDR2 from the germline V gene are SQVTM and ANQGSEA. This CDR3 is 14 amino acids long. CDR3 protein: CSVLREGLGETQYF.

The chain joins TRBV12-3 or TRBV12-4 to TRBJ2-7; TCRdb designates TRBD1, a call that cannot be tested without DNA. The CDR3 has 11 residues. The chain's CDR3 is CASSLGGEEYF.

The rearrangement uses TRBV2 and TRBJ1-1. This CDR3 is 13 amino acids long. Per germline, CDR1 SNHLY and CDR2 FYNNEI. The CDR3 region is CASNFIAGTEAFF.

V usage is TRBV6-5 and J usage is TRBJ1-5; the D call from TCRdb, TRBD1, cannot be confirmed without DNA. Germline values: CDR1 MNHEY, CDR2 SVGAGI. The CDR3 spans 14 residues. The CDR3 reads CASSYAGASQPQHF.

The chain has TRBV12-3 or TRBV12-4 and TRBJ2-1; TCRdb's D call of TRBD2 is untestable without DNA. The CDR3 spans 18 residues. The CDR3 reads CASSRRTGLAGARNEQFF.

The gene calls are TRBV3-1 and TRBJ2-5; the TCRdb D gene call, TRBD2, has no DNA to confirm it. From germline, CDR1 is LGHDT and CDR2 YNNKEL (reference sequence). The CDR3 contains 18 residues. The CDR3 loop reads CASSNIAGGLRFQETQYF.

The rearrangement joins TRBV7-2 to TRBJ2-7; the D call of TRBD1 rests on TCRdb alone, since no DNA is present to check it. In germline, CDR1 is SGHTA, CDR2 FQGNSA. The CDR3 length is 13 residues. The chain's CDR3 is CASSQGGAYEQYF. Supplemented by reference TRBV7-2 and TRBJ2-7, the full variable domain reads GAGVSQSPSNKVTEKGKDVELRCDPISGHTALYWYRQSLGQGLEFLIYFQGNSAPDKSGLPSDRFSAERTGGSVSTLTIQRTQQEDSAVYLCASSQGGAYEQYFGPGTRLTVT.

The chain carries TRBV5-1 and TRBJ1-6. Per germline, CDR1 SGHRS and CDR2 YFSETQ. The CDR3 spans 15 residues. The CDR3 is CASSLVGGNNSPLHF.

This chain links TRBV5-6 with TRBJ2-5. There are 13 residues in the CDR3. Germline CDR1 is SGHDT and CDR2 is YYEEEE. This CDR3 reads CASSTWLGETQYF.

This chain uses TRBV27 with TRBJ2-7; the TCRdb call, TRBD1, lacks DNA for checking. This CDR3 has 14 residues. The germline CDR1 and CDR2 sequences are MNHEY and SMNVEV (reference sequence). The CDR3 protein is CASSSNRVSYEQYF.

The chain carries TRBV20-1 and TRBJ2-1; TCRdb's D gene call, TRBD2, goes unchecked for lack of DNA. The CDR3 sequence is 19 residues long. Germline CDR1 is DFQATT and CDR2 is SNEGSKA (reference sequence). The CDR3 protein is CSVPGGSGSLNTISNEQFF.

The chain carries TRBV5-1 and TRBJ2-4. Germline CDR1 is SGHRS and CDR2 is YFSETQ. The CDR3 contains 15 residues. The CDR3 protein is CASSPMGVAKNIQYF.

CDR3 region: CASSVTSGTYEQYF. The rearrangement joins TRBV7-2 to TRBJ2-7; the D gene TCRdb calls, TRBD2, cannot be checked with no DNA. Germline CDR1 reads SGHTA; CDR2 reads FQGNSA. This CDR3 has 14 residues.